This T cell receptor beta chain was profiled in a study of neurological immune-mediated disorders. Study-level findings and limits: Expanded clones shared no CDR3 amino acid sequences across subjects, suggesting private repertoires in all groups.

Germline loops: CDR1 MGHDK, CDR2 SYGVNS. CDR3 size: 15 residues. Trimming took 4 bases from V and 5 from J; bases not matched to a gene: 5. 5'RACE employing 10-nucleotide random UMIs yielded the cDNA. Every sequencing run produced over 180 million TCR-beta sequences that came from 15-18 subjects. TCRdb passed the 5' RACE reads through MiXCR, listing each CDR3 protein once. This table holds tens of thousands of distinct CDR3 sequences, 17% found once. This clonotype occurred many times. Its antigen is currently unknown. The rearrangement joins TRBV25-1 to TRBJ2-2, with 9 bases matching TRBD2. This clonotype was obtained from a woman aged 40 to 50 in good health. Input material: PBMCs. In DNA form, the CDR3 reads TGTGCCAGCAGTGCCGCGGGGGGGACAACCGGGGAGCTGTTTTTT. This codes for CASSAAGGTTGELFF.